This record looks at one TCR beta chain sequence and its context. Sequencing was performed with immunoSEQ multiplex PCR; in TCRdb, only in-frame clones are kept and a portion is missing. The repertoire holds 15,000 or so clones, with around 97% as singletons. The data belong to a study of T cell clonotyping in hematopoietic cell transplantation. This CDR3 has 14 residues. With 7 bases clipped from V and 7 bases from J, the junction kept 9 bases outside the gene matches. CDR1 is SNHLY and CDR2 is FYNNEI in the germline V gene. The TCR sequence derives from a female patient aged 45-60 years who had an allogeneic stem cell transplant from an unrelated donor, so T cells may come from the graft donor. Some clones in this sample may be carry-over from other donors' samples. This rearrangement joins TRBV2 to TRBJ1-1; 10 bases are shared with TRBD1. Sequenced here: peripheral blood mononuclear cells, sampled 30 days after allogeneic stem cell transplant. CDR3 nucleotide sequence: TGTGCCAGCACAAGGGACAGGGGCGGGGGTGAAGCTTTCTTT. This encodes CASTRDRGGGEAFF.